The 13 T cell receptor beta chains reported below all come from one sample, sequenced in a study of blood T cell repertoires in COVID-19. TCRdb's table, derived via immunoSEQ multiplex PCR, lists solely in-frame clones and lacks some. The table shows approximately 100,000 clones, with 91% occurring only once. Input material: peripheral blood. The source is a man aged 50 to 59 with acute or convalescent COVID-19.

The chain recombines TRBV3-1 (or the pseudogene TRBV3-2) with TRBJ1-3; 7 bases map to TRBD1. Germline-derived CDR1 and CDR2 are LGHDT and YNNKEL (reference sequence). CDR3 size: 17 residues. V shed 2 bases and J 0 bases; nucleotides not matched to a gene: 7. The CDR3 DNA is TGTGCCAGCAGCCAATCGGACAGGCGAAACTCTGGAAACACCATATATTTT. It encodes CASSQSDRRNSGNTIYF.

CDR3 sequence reads: CASRYRGVNTEAFF. The CDR3 DNA follows: TGTGCCAGCAGGTACAGGGGGGTCAACACTGAAGCTTTCTTT. V and J are TRBV3-1 (or the pseudogene TRBV3-2) and TRBJ1-1; 8 bases line up with TRBD1. This CDR3 contains 14 residues. The J segment lost 2 bases and the V segment lost 6 bases, leaving 5 bases of the junction unmatched. Germline loops: CDR1 LGHDT, CDR2 YNNKEL (reference sequence).

This chain links TRBV7-9 with TRBJ2-7; the D is unclear. This CDR3 comprises 17 residues. V was clipped by 5 bases and J by 3 bases, with 23 bases between them. CDR1 and CDR2 from the germline V gene are SEHNR and FQNEAQ (reference sequence). This chain's CDR3 is CASSPQLSAGGIYEQYF. The CDR3 DNA follows: TGTGCCAGCAGCCCCCAACTCTCGGCAGGTGGTATCTACGAGCAGTACTTC.

The J gene is TRBJ2-5, the V gene TRBV2; 7 bases map to TRBD2. The CDR3 runs 15 residues. Looked up from germline, CDR1 is SNHLY and CDR2 is FYNNEI. With 4 bases clipped from V and 0 bases from J, the junction kept 5 bases outside the gene matches. In nucleotides, the CDR3 is TGTGCCAGCAGTGTACCTAGCGGATACCAAGAGACCCAGTACTTC. This encodes CASSVPSGYQETQYF. The full variable domain, rest sourced from reference TRBV2 and TRBJ2-5, is EPEVTQTPSHQVTQMGQEVILRCVPISNHLYFYWYRQILGQKVEFLVSFYNNEISEKSEIFDDQFSVERPDGSNFTLKIRSTKLEDSAMYFCASSVPSGYQETQYFGPGTRLLVL.

V is TRBV28 and J is TRBJ1-2, with no clear D. This CDR3 spans 10 amino acids. Trimming pared 10 bases from V and 4 bases from J, leaving 7 bases between. Per germline, CDR1 MDHEN and CDR2 SYDVKM. This CDR3 reads CATRLYGYTF. CDR3 DNA: TGTGCCACCCGACTCTATGGCTACACCTTC.

The chain combines TRBV28 with TRBJ1-6; no firm D call. The CDR3 runs 15 residues. The germline V gene has CDR1 MDHEN and CDR2 SYDVKM. Trimming pared 2 bases from V and 5 bases from J, leaving 10 bases between. CDR3 DNA sequence: TGTGCCAGCAGTTTACCGTCAATAGATAATTCACCCCTCCACTTT. Residues: CASSLPSIDNSPLHF.

The V gene is TRBV24-1, the J gene TRBJ2-1; TRBD1 matches 8 bases. Trimming at V came to 3 bases and at J to 5 bases, leaving 8 bases not matched to a gene. The CDR3 totals 16 residues. The germline gives CDR1 KGHDR, CDR2 SFDVKD. As DNA, the CDR3 is TGTGCCACCAGTGATCCGACAGGGGTCAGGGACAATGAGCAGTTCTTC. Protein: CATSDPTGVRDNEQFF.

V is TRBV19 and J is TRBJ1-2; no clear D. The CDR3 runs to 17 residues. CDR1 is LNHDA and CDR2 is SQIVND in the germline V gene (reference sequence). The V end lost 4 bases, the J end lost 4 bases, and 22 bases lay between the germline ends. The CDR3 region is CASSTRSGGPLLYGYTF. CDR3 nucleotide sequence: TGTGCCAGTAGTACGCGCAGTGGAGGTCCCCTGCTCTATGGCTACACCTTC.

The rearrangement links TRBV4-3 to TRBJ2-3; TRBD2 matches at 10 bases. The CDR3 extends over 15 amino acids. Germline V gene data show CDR1 as LGHNA and CDR2 as YSLEER. Trimming took 4 bases from V and 4 from J; bases not matched to a gene: 5. The CDR3 protein is CASSLYSGGSDTQYF. The CDR3 region has the DNA TGCGCCAGCAGCCTATATAGCGGGGGGTCAGATACGCAGTATTTT.

This chain's CDR3 is CASTPRGKLQETQYF. The CDR3 region has the DNA TGTGCCAGCACCCCAAGGGGAAAATTACAAGAGACCCAGTACTTC. The gene calls are TRBV28 and TRBJ2-5; maybe TRBD1 (5 bases). Germline V CDR1 and CDR2: MDHEN, SYDVKM. CDR3 size: 15 residues. Trimming left V 7 bases short and J 2 bases short, with 17 bases between.

The chain couples TRBV19 to TRBJ2-7, with 13 bases fitting TRBD2. Per the germline V gene, CDR1 is LNHDA and CDR2 is SQIVND (reference sequence). Trimming at V came to 6 bases and at J to 3 bases, leaving 2 bases not matched to a gene. The CDR3 runs to 14 residues. CDR3 DNA sequence: TGTGCCAGTAGGCGGACTAGCGGGGGCTACGAGCAGTACTTC. It yields the protein CASRRTSGGYEQYF.

The V gene is TRBV2, the J gene TRBJ1-4, with 9 bases matching TRBD1. The J segment lost 7 bases and the V segment lost 6 bases, leaving 6 bases of the junction unmatched. The V gene's germline CDR1 is SNHLY and CDR2 FYNNEI. The CDR3 length is 14 residues. The CDR3 loop reads CASSAQGAIEKLFF. For the CDR3, the DNA is TGTGCCAGCAGCGCACAGGGGGCGATTGAAAAACTGTTTTTT.

The rearrangement uses TRBV7-9 and TRBJ1-1; possibly TRBD1 for D (6 bases). Per the germline V gene, CDR1 is SEHNR and CDR2 is FQNEAQ (reference sequence). The V gene lost 5 bases and the J gene lost 1 base, with 11 bases spanning the gap. This CDR3 contains 14 residues. CDR3 loop: CASSRGTSNTEAFF. CDR3 bases: TGTGCCAGCAGCCGAGGGACATCGAACACTGAAGCTTTCTTT.